This T cell receptor (beta chain) was sequenced in a study of CD8 T cells in ankylosing spondylitis. This clonotype was observed a handful of times. TCRdb recomputed calls from the 5' RACE reads with MiXCR, one row per CDR3 protein. The sample includes 310,000 or so distinct CDR3 sequences, 20% of them seen just once. The CDR3 has 13 residues. Germline V gives CDR1 SGHTA, CDR2 FQGTGA. V gave up 3 bases and J gave up 6 bases, with 11 bases separating them. The source material was blood, either unsorted or a sorted T cell fraction (not recorded which). This sequence was found in a male donor with ankylosing spondylitis or in good health (not recorded which). The chain recombines TRBV7-3 with TRBJ1-2, with TRBD1 as a possible D gene (5 bases). This CDR3 reads CASSFGGVDGYTF. For the CDR3, the DNA is TGTGCCAGCAGCTTCGGGGGGGTGGATGGCTACACCTTC. The full variable domain, in which reference TRBV7-3 and TRBJ1-2 provide the parts outside the CDR3, is GAGVSQTPSNKVTEKGKYVELRCDPISGHTALYWYRQSLGQGPEFLIYFQGTGAADDSGLPNDRFFAVRPEGSVSTLKIQRTERGDSAVYLCASSFGGVDGYTFGSGTRLTVV.